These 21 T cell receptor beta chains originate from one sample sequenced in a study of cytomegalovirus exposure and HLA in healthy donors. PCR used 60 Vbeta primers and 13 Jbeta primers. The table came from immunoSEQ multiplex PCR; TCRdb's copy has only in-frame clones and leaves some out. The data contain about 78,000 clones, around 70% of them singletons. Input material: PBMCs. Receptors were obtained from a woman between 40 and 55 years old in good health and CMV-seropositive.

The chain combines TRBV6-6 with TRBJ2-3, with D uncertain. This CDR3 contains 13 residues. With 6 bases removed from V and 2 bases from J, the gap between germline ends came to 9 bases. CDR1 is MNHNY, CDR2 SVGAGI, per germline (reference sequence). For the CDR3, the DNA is TGTGCCAGCAGGGCCTCCTCCACAGATACGCAGTATTTT. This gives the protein CASRASSTDTQYF.

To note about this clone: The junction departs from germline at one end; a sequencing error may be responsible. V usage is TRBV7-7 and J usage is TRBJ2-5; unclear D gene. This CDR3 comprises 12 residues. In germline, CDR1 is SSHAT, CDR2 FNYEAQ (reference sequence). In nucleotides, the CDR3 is TGTGCTAGCAGCTCGGGTCGAGAGACCCAGTACTTC. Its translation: CASSSGRETQYF.

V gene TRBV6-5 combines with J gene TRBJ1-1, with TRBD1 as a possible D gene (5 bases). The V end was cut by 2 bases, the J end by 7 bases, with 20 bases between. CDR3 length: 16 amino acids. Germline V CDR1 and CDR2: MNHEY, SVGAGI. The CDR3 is CASSYMGPHLTDEAFF. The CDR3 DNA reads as TGTGCCAGCAGTTACATGGGGCCCCATTTAACTGATGAAGCTTTCTTT.

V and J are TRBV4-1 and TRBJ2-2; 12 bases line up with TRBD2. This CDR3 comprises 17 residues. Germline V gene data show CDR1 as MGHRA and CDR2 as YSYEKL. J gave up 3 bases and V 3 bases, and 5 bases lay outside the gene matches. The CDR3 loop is CASSQAPSGGDTGELFF. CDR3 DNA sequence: TGCGCCAGCAGCCAGGCTCCTAGCGGGGGGGACACCGGGGAGCTGTTTTTT.

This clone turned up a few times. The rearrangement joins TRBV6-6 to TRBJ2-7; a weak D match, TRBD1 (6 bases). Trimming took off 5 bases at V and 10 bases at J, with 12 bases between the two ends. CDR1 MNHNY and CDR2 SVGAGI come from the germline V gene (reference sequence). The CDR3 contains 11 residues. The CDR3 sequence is CASSVRDTQYF. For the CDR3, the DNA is TGTGCCAGCAGTGTCCGGGACACACAGTACTTC.

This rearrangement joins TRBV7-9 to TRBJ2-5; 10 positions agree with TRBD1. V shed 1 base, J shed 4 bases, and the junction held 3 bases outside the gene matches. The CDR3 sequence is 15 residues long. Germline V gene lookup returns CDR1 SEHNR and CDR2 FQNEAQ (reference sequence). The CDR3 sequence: CASSLVGTGAETQYF. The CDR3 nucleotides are TGTGCCAGCAGCTTAGTTGGGACAGGGGCAGAGACCCAGTACTTC.

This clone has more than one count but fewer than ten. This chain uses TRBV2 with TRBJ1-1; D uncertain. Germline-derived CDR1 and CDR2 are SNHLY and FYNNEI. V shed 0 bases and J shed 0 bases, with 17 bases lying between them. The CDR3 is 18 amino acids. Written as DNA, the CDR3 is TGTGCCAGCAGTGAAGCCTTGACATGGGCCCACCTGAACACTGAAGCTTTCTTT. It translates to CASSEALTWAHLNTEAFF. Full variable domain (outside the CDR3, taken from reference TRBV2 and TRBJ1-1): EPEVTQTPSHQVTQMGQEVILRCVPISNHLYFYWYRQILGQKVEFLVSFYNNEISEKSEIFDDQFSVERPDGSNFTLKIRSTKLEDSAMYFCASSEALTWAHLNTEAFFGQGTRLTVV.

The DNA for the CDR3 is TGTGCCACTGGGCCCCGGGGTTACAATGAGCAGTTCTTC. Amino acid sequence: CATGPRGYNEQFF. The genes are TRBV7-2 and TRBJ2-1; tentative D call: TRBD2 (5 bases). This CDR3 has 13 amino acids. Trimming took 10 bases from V and 4 from J, leaving 14 bases between them. CDR1 is SGHTA and CDR2 is FQGNSA in the germline V gene. Filled out from reference TRBV7-2 and TRBJ2-1, the complete variable domain reads GAGVSQSPSNKVTEKGKDVELRCDPISGHTALYWYRQSLGQGLEFLIYFQGNSAPDKSGLPSDRFSAERTGGSVSTLTIQRTQQEDSAVYLCATGPRGYNEQFFGPGTRLTVL.

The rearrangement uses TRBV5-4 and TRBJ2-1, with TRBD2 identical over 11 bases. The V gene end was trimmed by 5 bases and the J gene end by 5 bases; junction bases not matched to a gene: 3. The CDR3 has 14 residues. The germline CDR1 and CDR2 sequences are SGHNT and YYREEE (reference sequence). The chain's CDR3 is CASRLAGGNNEQFF. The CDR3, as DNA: TGTGCCAGCAGGTTAGCGGGAGGGAACAATGAGCAGTTCTTC.

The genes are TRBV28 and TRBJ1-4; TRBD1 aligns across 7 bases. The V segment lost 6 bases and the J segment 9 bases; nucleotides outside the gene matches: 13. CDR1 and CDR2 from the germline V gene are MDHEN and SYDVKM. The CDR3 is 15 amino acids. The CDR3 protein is CASSSGQVLPKKLFF. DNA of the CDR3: TGTGCCAGCAGCTCCGGACAGGTACTCCCAAAAAAACTGTTTTTT. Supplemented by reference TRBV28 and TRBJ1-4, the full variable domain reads DVKVTQSSRYLVKRTGEKVFLECVQDMDHENMFWYRQDPGLGLRLIYFSYDVKMKEKGDIPEGYSVSREKKERFSLILESASTNQTSMYLCASSSGQVLPKKLFFGSGTQLSVL.

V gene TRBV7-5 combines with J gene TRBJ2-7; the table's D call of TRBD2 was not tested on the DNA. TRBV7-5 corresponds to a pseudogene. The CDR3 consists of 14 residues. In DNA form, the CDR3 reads TGTGTCAGAAGCTTACCGGGACTAGCTCTCGAGCAGTACTTC. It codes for CVRSLPGLALEQYF.

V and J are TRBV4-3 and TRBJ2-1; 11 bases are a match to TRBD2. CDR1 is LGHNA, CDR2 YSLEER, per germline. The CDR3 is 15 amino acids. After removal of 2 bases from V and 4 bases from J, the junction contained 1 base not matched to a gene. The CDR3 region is CASSQPSGGYNEQFF. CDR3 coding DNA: TGCGCCAGCAGCCAACCTAGCGGGGGGTACAATGAGCAGTTCTTC.

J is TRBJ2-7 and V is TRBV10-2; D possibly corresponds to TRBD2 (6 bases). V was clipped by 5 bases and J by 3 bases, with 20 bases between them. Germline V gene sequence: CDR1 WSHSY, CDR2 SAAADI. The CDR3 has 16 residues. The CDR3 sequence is CASSIDRVGGHYEQYF. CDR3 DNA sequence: TGCGCCAGCAGTATCGACCGGGTGGGGGGTCACTACGAGCAGTACTTC.

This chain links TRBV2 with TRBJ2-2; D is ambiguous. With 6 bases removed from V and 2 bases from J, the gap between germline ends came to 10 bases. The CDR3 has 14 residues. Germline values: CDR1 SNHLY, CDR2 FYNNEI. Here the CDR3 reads CASSGSRNTGELFF. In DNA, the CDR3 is TGTGCCAGCAGCGGGTCCAGAAACACCGGGGAGCTGTTTTTT.

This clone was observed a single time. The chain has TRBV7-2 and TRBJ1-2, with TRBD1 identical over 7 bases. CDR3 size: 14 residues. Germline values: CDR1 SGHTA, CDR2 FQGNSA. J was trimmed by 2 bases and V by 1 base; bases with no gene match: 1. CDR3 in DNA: TGTGCCAGCAGCTTAGGACAGGGCAACTATGGCTACACCTTC. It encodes CASSLGQGNYGYTF.

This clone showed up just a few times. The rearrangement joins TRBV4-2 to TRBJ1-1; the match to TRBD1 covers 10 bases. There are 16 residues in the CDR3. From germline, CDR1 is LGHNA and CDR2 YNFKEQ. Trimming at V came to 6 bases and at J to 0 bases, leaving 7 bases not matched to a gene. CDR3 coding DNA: TGTGCCAGCAGACGATCGGGACAGGGGTTGAACACTGAAGCTTTCTTT. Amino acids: CASRRSGQGLNTEAFF.

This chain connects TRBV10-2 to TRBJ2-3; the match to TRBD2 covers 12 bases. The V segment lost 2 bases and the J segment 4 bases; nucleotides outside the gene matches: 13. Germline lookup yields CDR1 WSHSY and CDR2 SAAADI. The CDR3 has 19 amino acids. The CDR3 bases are TGCGCCAGCAGTGAGCCTAGCGGGGGGGCCGGGATTGGGCCAGATACGCAGTATTTT. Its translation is CASSEPSGGAGIGPDTQYF.

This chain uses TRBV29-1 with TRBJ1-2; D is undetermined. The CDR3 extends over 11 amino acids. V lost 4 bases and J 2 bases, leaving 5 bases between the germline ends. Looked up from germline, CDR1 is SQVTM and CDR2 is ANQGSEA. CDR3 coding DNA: TGCAGCGTTGGGGAGAACTATGGCTACACCTTC. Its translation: CSVGENYGYTF.

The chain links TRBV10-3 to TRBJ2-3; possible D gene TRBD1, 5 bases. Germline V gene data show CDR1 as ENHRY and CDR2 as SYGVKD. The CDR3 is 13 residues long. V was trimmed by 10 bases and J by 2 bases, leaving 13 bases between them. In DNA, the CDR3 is TGTGCCACTGTTCGACAGAACACAGATACGCAGTATTTT. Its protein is CATVRQNTDTQYF.

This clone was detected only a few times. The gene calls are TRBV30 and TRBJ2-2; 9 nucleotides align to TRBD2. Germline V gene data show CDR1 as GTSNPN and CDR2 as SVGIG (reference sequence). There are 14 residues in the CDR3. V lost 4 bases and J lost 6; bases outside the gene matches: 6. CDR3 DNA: TGTGCCTGGAAGGGACTAGCTGAGGCCGGGGAGCTGTTTTTT. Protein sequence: CAWKGLAEAGELFF.

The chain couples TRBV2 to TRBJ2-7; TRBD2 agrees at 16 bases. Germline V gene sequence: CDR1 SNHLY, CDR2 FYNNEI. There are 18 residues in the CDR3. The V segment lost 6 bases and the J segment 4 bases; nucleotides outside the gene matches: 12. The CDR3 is CASSPGLAGGQIHYEQYF. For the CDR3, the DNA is TGTGCCAGCAGCCCGGGACTAGCGGGGGGGCAAATTCATTACGAGCAGTACTTC.